This record looks at one T cell receptor (beta chain) sequence and its context. Its specificity is not known. These data belong to a study of T cell responses to AZD1222 COVID-19 vaccine. Study conclusions and caveats: Nearly half of the spike-specific TCRs reportedly recognize variant regions that carry no mutations. Recipients of two AZD1222 doses showed rising Spike-specific TCR breadth and depth. Donors, mostly white British, included more females; clonal diversity was possibly underestimated. Only 5 or 6 individuals given AZD1222 were seropositive at baseline.

After removal of 4 bases from V and 6 bases from J, the junction contained 10 bases not matched to a gene. This CDR3 contains 15 residues. Germline CDR1 and CDR2: LGHNA and YNFKEQ. The protocol was immunoSEQ multiplex PCR, while the TCRdb copy is restricted to in-frame clones and leaves out a portion. The repertoire includes approximately 130,000 clones, 89% of them detected once, and around a tenth sits in the top ten. Sequencing was performed on peripheral blood, taken 28 days after the second AZD1222 dose. The TCR was taken from an adult who received the AZD1222 COVID-19 vaccine. V usage is TRBV4-2 and J usage is TRBJ1-1; 8 nucleotides agree with TRBD1. The CDR3 sequence: CASSRTRTGFAEAFF. The CDR3 nucleotides read TGTGCCAGCAGCCGAACACGGACAGGGTTTGCTGAAGCTTTCTTT.